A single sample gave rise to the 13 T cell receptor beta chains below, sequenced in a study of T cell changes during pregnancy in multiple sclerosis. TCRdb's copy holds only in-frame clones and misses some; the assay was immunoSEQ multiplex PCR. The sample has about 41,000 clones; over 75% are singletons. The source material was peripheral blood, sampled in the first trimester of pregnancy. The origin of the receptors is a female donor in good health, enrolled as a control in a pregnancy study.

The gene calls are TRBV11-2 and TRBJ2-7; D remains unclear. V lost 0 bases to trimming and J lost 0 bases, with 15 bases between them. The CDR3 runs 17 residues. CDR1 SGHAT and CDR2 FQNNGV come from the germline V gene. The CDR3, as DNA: TGTGCCAGCAGCTTAGACAGCACGCGGTTTGGCTCCTACGAGCAGTACTTC. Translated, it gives CASSLDSTRFGSYEQYF.

The CDR3 DNA reads as TGTGCCAGCAGCTTTCAGGGGGCGGATGGCTACACCTTC. Its translation: CASSFQGADGYTF. The rearrangement uses TRBV5-6 and TRBJ1-2; TRBD1 agrees at 8 bases. The V gene end was trimmed by 2 bases and the J gene end by 6 bases; junction bases not matched to a gene: 3. Per the germline V gene, CDR1 is SGHDT and CDR2 is YYEEEE. This CDR3 has 13 amino acids.

The CDR3 protein is CASSSLGLTGVSYEQYF. As DNA, the CDR3 is TGTGCCAGCAGCTCCCTCGGATTGACCGGGGTTTCCTACGAGCAGTACTTC. This chain joins TRBV7-9 and TRBJ2-7, with a possible D match to TRBD2 (5 bases). CDR3 size: 17 residues. Germline loops: CDR1 SEHNR, CDR2 FQNEAQ (reference sequence). Trimming shortened V by 4 bases and J by 1 base, and 20 bases separated the two germline ends.

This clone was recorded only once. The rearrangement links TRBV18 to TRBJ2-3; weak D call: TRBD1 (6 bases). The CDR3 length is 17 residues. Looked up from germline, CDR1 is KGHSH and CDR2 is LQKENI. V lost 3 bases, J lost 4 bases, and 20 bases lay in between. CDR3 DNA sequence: TGTGCCAGCTCACCGACGGCCGAGAGACAGGATTCAGATACGCAGTATTTT. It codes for CASSPTAERQDSDTQYF.

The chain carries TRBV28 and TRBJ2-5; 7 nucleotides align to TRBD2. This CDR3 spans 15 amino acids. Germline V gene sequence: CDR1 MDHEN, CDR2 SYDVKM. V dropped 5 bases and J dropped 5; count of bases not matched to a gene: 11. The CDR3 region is CASSPRLARRETQYF. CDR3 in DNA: TGTGCCAGCAGTCCCCGACTAGCCAGAAGGGAGACCCAGTACTTC.

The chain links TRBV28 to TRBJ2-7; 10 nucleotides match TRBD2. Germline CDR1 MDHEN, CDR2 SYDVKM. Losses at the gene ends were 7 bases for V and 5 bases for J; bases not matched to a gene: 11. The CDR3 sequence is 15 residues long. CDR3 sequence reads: CASTPVRAGGNEQYF. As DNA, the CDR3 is TGTGCCAGCACCCCCGTAAGAGCGGGAGGGAACGAGCAGTACTTC.

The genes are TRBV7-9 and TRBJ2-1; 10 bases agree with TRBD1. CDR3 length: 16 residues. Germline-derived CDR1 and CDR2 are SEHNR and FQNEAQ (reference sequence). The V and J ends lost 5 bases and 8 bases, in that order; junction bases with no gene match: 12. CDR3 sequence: CASSGRDRGNHDEQFF. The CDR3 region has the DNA TGTGCCAGCAGCGGCCGGGACAGGGGAAATCACGATGAGCAGTTCTTC.

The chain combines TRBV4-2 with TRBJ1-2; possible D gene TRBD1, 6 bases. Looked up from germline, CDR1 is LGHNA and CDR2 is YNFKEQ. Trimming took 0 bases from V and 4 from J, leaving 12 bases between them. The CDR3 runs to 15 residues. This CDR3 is CASSQDFNRAYGYTF. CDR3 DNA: TGTGCCAGCAGCCAAGACTTTAACAGGGCCTATGGCTACACCTTC.

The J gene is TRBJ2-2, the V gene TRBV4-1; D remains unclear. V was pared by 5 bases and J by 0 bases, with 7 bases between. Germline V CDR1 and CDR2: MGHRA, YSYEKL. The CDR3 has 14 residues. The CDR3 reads CASSSPPNTGELFF. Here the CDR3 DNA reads TGCGCCAGCAGCTCTCCCCCGAACACCGGGGAGCTGTTTTTT.

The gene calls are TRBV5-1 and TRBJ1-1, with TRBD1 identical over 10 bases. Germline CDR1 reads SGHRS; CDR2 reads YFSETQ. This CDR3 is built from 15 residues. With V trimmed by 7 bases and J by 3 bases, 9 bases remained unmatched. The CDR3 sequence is CASATGGARDTEAFF. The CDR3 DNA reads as TGCGCCAGCGCGACAGGGGGCGCCCGGGACACTGAAGCTTTCTTT.

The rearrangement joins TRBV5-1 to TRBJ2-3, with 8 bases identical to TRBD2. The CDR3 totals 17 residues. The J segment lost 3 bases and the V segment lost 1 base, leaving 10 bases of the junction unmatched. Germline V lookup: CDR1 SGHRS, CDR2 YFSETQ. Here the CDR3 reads CASSLRPGGGSTDTQYF. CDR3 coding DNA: TGCGCCAGCAGCTTGCGTCCCGGCGGGGGGTCAACAGATACGCAGTATTTT.

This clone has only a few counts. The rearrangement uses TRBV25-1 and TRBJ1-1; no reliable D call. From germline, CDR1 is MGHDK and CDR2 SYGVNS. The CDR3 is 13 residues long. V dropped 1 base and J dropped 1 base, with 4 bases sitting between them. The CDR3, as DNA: TGTGCCAGCAGTGAATCCAGGAACACTGAAGCTTTCTTT. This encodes CASSESRNTEAFF.

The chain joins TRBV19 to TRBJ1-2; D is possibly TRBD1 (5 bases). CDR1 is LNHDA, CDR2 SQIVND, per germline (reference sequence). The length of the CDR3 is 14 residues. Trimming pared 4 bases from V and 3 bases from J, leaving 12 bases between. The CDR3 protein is CASSNGGTDYGYTF. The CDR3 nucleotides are TGTGCCAGTAGTAATGGAGGGACGGACTATGGCTACACCTTC.